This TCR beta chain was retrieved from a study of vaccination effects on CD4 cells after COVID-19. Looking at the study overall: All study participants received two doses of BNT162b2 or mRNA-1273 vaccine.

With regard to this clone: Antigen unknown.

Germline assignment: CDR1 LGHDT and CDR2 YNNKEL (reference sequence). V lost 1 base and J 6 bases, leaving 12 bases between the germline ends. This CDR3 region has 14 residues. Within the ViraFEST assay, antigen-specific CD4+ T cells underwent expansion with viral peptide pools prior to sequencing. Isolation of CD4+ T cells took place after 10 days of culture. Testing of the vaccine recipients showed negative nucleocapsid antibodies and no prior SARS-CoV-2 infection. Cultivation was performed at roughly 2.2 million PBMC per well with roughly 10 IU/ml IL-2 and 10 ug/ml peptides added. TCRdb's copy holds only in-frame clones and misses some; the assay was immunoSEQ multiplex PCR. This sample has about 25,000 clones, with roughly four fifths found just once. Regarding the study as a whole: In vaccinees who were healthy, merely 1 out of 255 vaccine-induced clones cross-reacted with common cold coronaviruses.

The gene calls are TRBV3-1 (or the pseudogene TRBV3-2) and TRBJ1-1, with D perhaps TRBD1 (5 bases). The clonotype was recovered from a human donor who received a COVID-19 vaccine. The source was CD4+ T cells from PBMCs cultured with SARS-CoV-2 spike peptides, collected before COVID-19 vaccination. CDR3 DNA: TGTGCCAGCAGCCAAGTTGAGGGGCGGTCTGAAGCTTTCTTT. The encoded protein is CASSQVEGRSEAFF.